This record looks at one T cell receptor beta chain sequence and its context. What it recognizes is unknown. The entry originates in a study of cytomegalovirus exposure and HLA in healthy donors. 60 Vbeta and 13 Jbeta primers were used in PCR. The protocol was immunoSEQ multiplex PCR, while the TCRdb copy is restricted to in-frame clones and leaves out a portion. This table holds about 190,000 clones, roughly 80% found once. Germline V gene lookup returns CDR1 MNHNS and CDR2 SASEGT. The CDR3 sequence is 11 residues long. V shed 2 bases and J shed 14 bases, with 12 bases lying between them. Notes on the study in general: When a later analysis compared HLA-associated TCR beta chains with equally common others, the HLA-associated chains turned out to be more clonally expanded and to have lower generation probabilities. Most TCR sequences proved rare, with some public TCRs found in many donors.

The sample was PBMCs. The receptor was isolated from a woman aged 45-65 years in good health and CMV-seropositive. This chain links TRBV6-1 with TRBJ1-1, with D perhaps TRBD1 (5 bases). The chain's CDR3 is CASSERGRGFF. The CDR3 DNA follows: TGTGCCAGCAGTGAAAGGGGTCGGGGGTTCTTT.